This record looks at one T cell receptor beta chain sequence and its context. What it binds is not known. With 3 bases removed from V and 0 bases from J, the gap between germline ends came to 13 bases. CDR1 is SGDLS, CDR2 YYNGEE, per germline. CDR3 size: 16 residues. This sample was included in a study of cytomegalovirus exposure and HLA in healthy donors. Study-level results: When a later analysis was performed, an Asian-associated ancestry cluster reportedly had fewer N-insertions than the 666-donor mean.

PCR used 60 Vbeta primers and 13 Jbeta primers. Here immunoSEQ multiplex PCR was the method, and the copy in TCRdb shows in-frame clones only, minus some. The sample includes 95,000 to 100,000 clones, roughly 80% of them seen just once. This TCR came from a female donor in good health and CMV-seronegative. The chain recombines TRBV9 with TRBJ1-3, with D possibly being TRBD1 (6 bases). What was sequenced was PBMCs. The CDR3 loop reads CASSDMGASSGNTIYF. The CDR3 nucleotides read TGTGCCAGCAGCGACATGGGGGCCAGCTCTGGAAACACCATATATTTT.